The 30 T cell receptor beta chains in this list originate from one sample, sequenced in a study of response to subunit inactivated influenza vaccine. TCRdb passed the RT-PCR reads through MiXCR, listing each CDR3 protein once. The repertoire holds some 500,000 distinct CDR3 sequences, roughly 23% seen once, with under 2.5% in the top ten. Sequenced here: CD4+ T cells sorted from PBMCs, sampled around 5 days after vaccination. These TCRs come from a man aged 50-60 years who received an inactivated influenza vaccine.

The chain recombines TRBV20-1 with TRBJ2-3; 10 bases map to TRBD2. The CDR3 contains 16 residues. Germline CDR1 reads DFQATT; CDR2 reads SNEGSKA (reference sequence). V lost 0 bases, J lost 4 bases, and 7 bases stayed unmatched. CDR3 nucleotide sequence: TGCAGTGCTAGAGATCGGTTAGCGGGGGGATCAGATACGCAGTATTTT. Amino acids: CSARDRLAGGSDTQYF.

The sample holds many counts of this clonotype. The chain has TRBV4-1 and TRBJ1-5, with D possibly matching TRBD1 (6 bases). Germline V gene sequence: CDR1 MGHRA, CDR2 YSYEKL. V was trimmed by 0 bases and J by 1 base, leaving 13 bases between them. The length of the CDR3 is 17 residues. Here the CDR3 DNA reads TGCGCCAGCAGCCAAGATCCGGTAGGGGGAAGCAATCAGCCCCAGCATTTT. It is translated as CASSQDPVGGSNQPQHF.

The V and J genes are TRBV20-1 and TRBJ2-7; D unclear. The CDR3 is 12 amino acids. Trimming took 2 bases from V and 5 from J, leaving 10 bases between them. The V gene's germline CDR1 is DFQATT and CDR2 SNEGSKA (reference sequence). The chain's CDR3 is CSARSGLNEQYF. Here the CDR3 DNA reads TGCAGTGCTAGATCCGGCCTGAACGAGCAGTACTTC.

As to this clonotype: Given a much more abundant clone one base away, this may be a read error. This sequence joins TRBV7-6 and TRBJ2-5, with 9 bases lining up with TRBD2. The CDR3 sequence is 15 residues long. After removal of 1 base from V and 5 bases from J, the junction contained 5 bases not matched to a gene. Germline loops: CDR1 SGHVS, CDR2 FNYEAQ. The CDR3 sequence is CASSLDGGGAETQYF. CDR3 DNA: TGTGCCAGCAGCTTAGATGGCGGGGGGGCCGAGACCCAGTACTTC.

This clonotype was observed a few times. The rearrangement uses TRBV4-1 and TRBJ2-7, with TRBD1 matching over 8 bases. Germline-derived CDR1 and CDR2 are MGHRA and YSYEKL. V gave up 6 bases and J gave up 2 bases; unmatched junction bases: 9. There are 15 residues in the CDR3. The CDR3 sequence: CASSRQGMRTYEQYF. The CDR3 DNA reads as TGCGCCAGCAGTCGACAGGGGATGAGGACCTACGAGCAGTACTTC.

This clonotype came up a few times. The V and J genes are TRBV20-1 and TRBJ1-1; D unresolved. This CDR3 is 11 amino acids long. Trimming stripped 6 bases from V and 5 bases from J, with 10 bases between. Germline-derived CDR1 and CDR2 are DFQATT and SNEGSKA (reference sequence). CDR3 amino acids: CSAEDGTEAFF. The CDR3 DNA is TGCAGTGCCGAAGATGGGACTGAAGCTTTCTTT.

The CDR3 nucleotides are TGTGCCAGCGGTGGGGGCTACGAGCAGTACTTC. As protein: CASGGGYEQYF. V gene TRBV12-3 or TRBV12-4 combines with J gene TRBJ2-7, with D perhaps given as TRBD1 or TRBD2 (5 bases each). The V and J ends lost 8 bases and 3 bases respectively, with 8 bases between them. The CDR3 extends over 11 amino acids.

The J gene is TRBJ2-2, the V gene TRBV4-3, with TRBD2 matching over 10 bases. V shed 1 base, J shed 0 bases, and the junction held 5 bases outside the gene matches. This CDR3 has 18 residues. The germline V gene encodes CDR1 LGHNA and CDR2 YSLEER. CDR3 nucleotide sequence: TGCGCCAGCAGCCAAGGGACTAGCGGACCCCCGAACACCGGGGAGCTGTTTTTT. Amino acid sequence: CASSQGTSGPPNTGELFF.

The CDR3, as DNA: TGCAGTGCTCGTTTAGCGGGGGGGGCAGATACGCAGTATTTT. This codes for CSARLAGGADTQYF. This sequence joins TRBV20-1 and TRBJ2-3, with 11 bases aligning to TRBD2. The V gene's germline CDR1 is DFQATT and CDR2 SNEGSKA (reference sequence). V lost 5 bases to trimming and J lost 4 bases; unmatched junction nucleotides: 5. The CDR3 loop spans 14 amino acids.

The V call is TRBV7-8, the J call TRBJ2-6; D gene ambiguous. CDR1 is SGHVS and CDR2 is FQNEAQ in the germline V gene. The V gene lost 0 bases and the J gene lost 0 bases, with 15 bases spanning the gap. This CDR3 is built from 19 residues. The DNA for the CDR3 is TGTGCCAGCAGCTTAGCCCGACTCACGAGACGCTCTGGGGCCAACGTCCTGACTTTC. Amino acids: CASSLARLTRRSGANVLTF.

This sequence joins TRBV10-3 and TRBJ1-2; tentatively, D is TRBD1 (5 bases). Germline values: CDR1 ENHRY, CDR2 SYGVKD. This CDR3 has 12 amino acids. Trimming pared 6 bases from V and 4 bases from J, leaving 9 bases between. The CDR3 DNA reads as TGTGCCATCAGCGGGGGTATCTATGGCTACACCTTC. It specifies CAISGGIYGYTF.

This clonotype was detected only a few times. This chain uses TRBV20-1 with TRBJ2-3; D is uncertain. With 7 bases removed from V and 6 bases from J, the gap between germline ends came to 17 bases. The CDR3 spans 13 residues. Germline lookup yields CDR1 DFQATT and CDR2 SNEGSKA (reference sequence). This CDR3 reads CSVLLPSADTQYF. Here the CDR3 DNA reads TGCAGTGTTCTACTCCCTAGTGCGGATACGCAGTATTTT.

This clonotype was counted many times. This chain links TRBV5-6 with TRBJ2-3, with no clear D. V lost 10 bases and J lost 9, with 12 bases in between. Germline values: CDR1 SGHDT, CDR2 YYEEEE. The CDR3 covers 10 residues. The CDR3 protein is CAGSPATQYF. The CDR3 DNA reads as TGTGCCGGGTCCCCTGCGACGCAGTATTTT.

This clonotype came up a few times. The rearrangement links TRBV7-9 to TRBJ2-5; 8 bases match TRBD2. CDR3 length: 14 residues. V dropped 5 bases and J dropped 5; count of bases not matched to a gene: 7. Germline CDR1 and CDR2: SEHNR and FQNEAQ (reference sequence). The CDR3 loop is CASSLGLVTETQYF. In nucleotides, the CDR3 is TGTGCCAGCAGCCTGGGACTAGTCACGGAGACCCAGTACTTC.

There are a few counts of this clonotype. The gene calls are TRBV4-2 and TRBJ1-2, with no clear D. Trimming removed 2 bases from V and 0 bases from J, with 10 bases in between. There are 15 residues in the CDR3. From germline, CDR1 is LGHNA and CDR2 YNFKEQ. CDR3 residues: CASSQNWGTNYGYTF. As DNA, the CDR3 is TGTGCCAGCAGCCAAAACTGGGGTACTAACTATGGCTACACCTTC.

In this sample, this clonotype turned up a few times. In DNA form, the CDR3 reads TGTGCCATCGGGACAGGGGGGTTCGGGGAGACCCAGTACTTC. It specifies CAIGTGGFGETQYF. The chain links TRBV10-3 to TRBJ2-5, with 11 bases matching TRBD1. The CDR3 is 14 residues long. The V segment lost 8 bases and the J segment 5 bases; nucleotides outside the gene matches: 7. CDR1 and CDR2 (germline): ENHRY, SYGVKD.

This clonotype was counted a few times. The chain has TRBV7-2 and TRBJ1-2, with D perhaps TRBD1 (5 bases). The CDR3 length is 15 residues. V lost 2 bases to trimming and J lost 2 bases, with 12 bases between them. CDR1 SGHTA and CDR2 FQGNSA come from the germline V gene. DNA of the CDR3: TGTGCCAGCAGCTTATCGGGGGTAACCAACTATGGCTACACCTTC. It yields the protein CASSLSGVTNYGYTF.

This clonotype was seen ten or more times. Germline and junction disagree at one end, which may indicate a read error. This sequence joins TRBV18 and TRBJ2-1, with D maybe TRBD2 (6 bases). Germline V gene data show CDR1 as KGHSH and CDR2 as LQKENI. The CDR3 is 14 residues long. CDR3 DNA: TGTGCCAGCTCACCCCGGGAGTCCTTCAATGAGCAGTTCTTC. This sequence encodes CASSPRESFNEQFF.

This chain links TRBV29-1 with TRBJ1-5; D is uncertain. V dropped 4 bases and J dropped 3 bases, with 10 bases sitting between them. In germline, CDR1 is SQVTM, CDR2 ANQGSEA. The CDR3 is 13 amino acids. The CDR3 sequence: CSVASSPNQPQHF. The CDR3 DNA sequence: TGCAGCGTTGCTTCGAGTCCCAATCAGCCCCAGCATTTT.

The count of this clonotype is one. The rearrangement links TRBV23-1 to TRBJ1-5; 11 positions agree with TRBD1. TRBV23-1 is identified as an open reading frame with a role that is uncertain. V was pared by 2 bases and J by 6 bases, with 12 bases of the junction left unmatched. The CDR3 has 18 residues. In nucleotides, the CDR3 is TGCGCCAGCAGTCAAAAAGGATCCGGGACAGGGGGGTCTCAGCCCCAGCATTTT. Its translation is CASSQKGSGTGGSQPQHF.

The gene calls are TRBV11-2 and TRBJ2-2, with 8 bases lining up with TRBD2. Per germline, CDR1 SGHAT and CDR2 FQNNGV. Unmatched junction bases numbered 12, after V lost 5 bases and J lost 7 bases. This CDR3 is 16 amino acids long. The CDR3 sequence: CASSPSGGALGGELFF. CDR3 sequence (DNA): TGTGCCAGCAGCCCCTCCGGGGGGGCTCTCGGCGGGGAGCTGTTTTTT.

The chain has TRBV28 and TRBJ2-1; 7 nucleotides align to TRBD1. J gave up 0 bases and V 6 bases, and 5 bases lay outside the gene matches. The CDR3 has 15 amino acids. Germline V gives CDR1 MDHEN, CDR2 SYDVKM. CDR3 region: CASRTGTVSYNEQFF. The CDR3 DNA is TGTGCCAGCAGAACCGGGACAGTCTCCTACAATGAGCAGTTCTTC.

The genes are TRBV12-3 or TRBV12-4 and TRBJ2-1; TRBD2 matches 7 bases. Trimming at V came to 7 bases and at J to 9 bases, leaving 15 bases not matched to a gene. There are 15 residues in the CDR3. This CDR3 reads CASNPGGRGMGEQFF. The DNA of the CDR3 is TGTGCCAGCAACCCAGGAGGGCGGGGGATGGGTGAGCAGTTCTTC.

A word on this clonotype: One junction end disagrees with the germline gene, perhaps due to a read error. V gene TRBV7-6 combines with J gene TRBJ2-7; 7 bases line up with TRBD2. The CDR3 sequence is 18 residues long. CDR1 is SGHVS and CDR2 is FNYEAQ in the germline V gene. The CDR3 region has the DNA TGTGCCAGCAACTTAGCCCGGAGCACAAAGGGCGGGGGTCCCGAGCAGTACTTC. Its translation is CASNLARSTKGGGPEQYF.

The chain combines TRBV4-3 with TRBJ2-6, with D unresolved. CDR3 length: 17 residues. The germline CDR1 and CDR2 sequences are LGHNA and YSLEER. Trimming left V 0 bases short and J 0 bases short, with 9 bases between. This CDR3 is CASSQDFIFSGANVLTF. The CDR3 DNA sequence: TGCGCCAGCAGCCAAGATTTTATCTTCTCTGGGGCCAACGTCCTGACTTTC.

This chain links TRBV9 with TRBJ2-5; maybe TRBD2 (5 bases). The germline V gene encodes CDR1 SGDLS and CDR2 YYNGEE. V was clipped by 1 base and J by 4 bases, with 14 bases between them. The CDR3 is made up of 15 amino acids. The CDR3 region is CASSVWSERIETQYF. In nucleotides, the CDR3 is TGTGCCAGCAGCGTATGGTCGGAGCGGATAGAGACCCAGTACTTC.

This clonotype was recorded once. This chain connects TRBV7-2 to TRBJ1-4; the match to TRBD1 covers 8 bases. Per the germline V gene, CDR1 is SGHTA and CDR2 is FQGNSA. The CDR3 runs 14 residues. The junction had 2 bases not matched to a gene; V was cut back by 0 bases and J by 8 bases. This CDR3 is CASSLAGQGEKLFF. In DNA, the CDR3 is TGTGCCAGCAGCTTAGCAGGACAGGGCGAAAAACTGTTTTTT.

The chain carries TRBV4-3 and TRBJ2-2; D is undetermined. Trimming took 1 base from V and 1 from J, leaving 10 bases between them. This CDR3 is 16 amino acids long. Germline V lookup: CDR1 LGHNA, CDR2 YSLEER. CDR3 amino acids: CASSQGVGRNTGELFF. The CDR3 coding sequence is TGCGCCAGCAGCCAAGGTGTAGGACGGAACACCGGGGAGCTGTTTTTT.

The rearrangement uses TRBV5-1 and TRBJ1-6; D is possibly TRBD1 (5 bases). Germline CDR1 reads SGHRS; CDR2 reads YFSETQ. Trimming pared 4 bases from V and 7 bases from J, leaving 21 bases between. The CDR3 contains 17 residues. The CDR3 region is CASSTTPGRRENSPLHF. In DNA form, the CDR3 reads TGCGCCAGCAGCACAACCCCGGGACGCCGGGAAAATTCACCCCTCCACTTT.

The sample holds a few counts of this clonotype. This chain joins TRBV6-2 or TRBV6-3 and TRBJ2-1; 7 bases fit TRBD2. Germline CDR1 is MNHEY and CDR2 is SVGEGT. The CDR3 loop spans 15 amino acids. J lost 0 bases, V lost 7 bases, and 6 bases had no gene match. The CDR3 is CASTPAGISYNEQFF. As DNA, the CDR3 is TGTGCCAGCACACCAGCGGGGATCTCCTACAATGAGCAGTTCTTC.